In its sample, the clone carrying this T cell receptor (beta chain) was seen a few times. The antigen remains unidentified. Germline V gene lookup returns CDR1 MGHDK and CDR2 SYGVNS. The V and J ends lost 3 bases and 2 bases respectively, with 11 bases between them. The CDR3 runs to 14 residues. This record belongs to a study of CD8+CD57+ T cells in acquired aplastic anemia. The wider study: DNA from sorted CD4+ and CD8+ cells averaged roughly 3.2 ug. Broader study findings: Controls and patients did not differ significantly in CD8+ Simpson's diversity. Patients and controls had in common 25 to 30 CD8+ CDR3 sequences.

Genomic DNA, the template, was used for profiling of the TCR beta VDJ and CDR3. TCRdb fed the reads into MiXCR, producing one record per CDR3 protein. The sample contains around 250,000 distinct CDR3 sequences, 55% to 60% of which appear only once. Material for sequencing was sorted CD4+, CD8+, or CD8+CD57+ T cells (not recorded which) from PBMCs. This sequence joins TRBV25-1 and TRBJ2-7; D unclear. This receptor was identified in a human donor with severe aplastic anemia or a healthy control (not recorded which). This chain's CDR3 is CASSDYPAPYEQYF. The CDR3 DNA reads TGTGCCAGCAGTGACTATCCAGCCCCCTACGAGCAGTACTTC.